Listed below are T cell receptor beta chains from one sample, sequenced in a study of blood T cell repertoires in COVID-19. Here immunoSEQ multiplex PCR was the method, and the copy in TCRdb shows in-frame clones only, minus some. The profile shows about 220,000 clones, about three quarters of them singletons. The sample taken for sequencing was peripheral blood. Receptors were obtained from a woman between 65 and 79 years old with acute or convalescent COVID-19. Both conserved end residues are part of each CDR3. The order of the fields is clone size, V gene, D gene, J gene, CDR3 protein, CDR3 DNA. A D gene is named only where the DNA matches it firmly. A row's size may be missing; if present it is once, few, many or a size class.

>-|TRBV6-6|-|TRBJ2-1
CASRGGWDNEQFF
TGTGCCAGCAGAGGGGGATGGGACAATGAGCAGTTCTTC
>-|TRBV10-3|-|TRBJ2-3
CAIRDSSSADTQYF
TGTGCCATCAGGGACTCCTCTTCGGCGGATACGCAGTATTTT
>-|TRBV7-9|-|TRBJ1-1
CASSLDRVLNTEAFF
TGTGCCAGCAGCTTAGATCGGGTCTTGAACACTGAAGCTTTCTTT
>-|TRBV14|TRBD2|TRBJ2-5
CASSQGNLAGLRETQYF
TGTGCCAGCAGCCAAGGGAATCTAGCGGGGTTACGAGAGACCCAGTACTTC
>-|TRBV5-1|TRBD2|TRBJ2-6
CASGVLAGSSGANVLTF
TGCGCCAGCGGGGTACTAGCGGGGTCATCTGGGGCCAACGTCCTGACTTTC
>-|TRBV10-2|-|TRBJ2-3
CASGGATDTQYF
TGCGCCAGCGGGGGGGCAACAGATACGCAGTATTTT
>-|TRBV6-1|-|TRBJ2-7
CASSEAFGTSSYEQYF
TGTGCCAGCAGTGAAGCCTTTGGGACATCCTCCTACGAGCAGTACTTC
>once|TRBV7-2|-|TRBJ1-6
CASSEQGSNSPLHF
TGTGCCAGCAGCGAACAGGGCAGTAATTCACCCCTCCACTTT
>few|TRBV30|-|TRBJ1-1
CAWIQGEAFF
TGTGCCTGGATACAGGGCGAAGCTTTCTTT
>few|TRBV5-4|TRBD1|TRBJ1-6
CASSSRQGSSYNSPLHF
TGTGCCAGCAGCTCTCGACAGGGAAGCTCCTATAATTCACCCCTCCACTTT
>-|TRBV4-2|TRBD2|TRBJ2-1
CASSRGGASGHNEQFF
TGTGCCAGCAGCCGAGGCGGGGCTAGCGGGCACAATGAGCAGTTCTTC
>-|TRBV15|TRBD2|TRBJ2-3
CATSSGGTSPTQYF
TGTGCCACCAGTAGCGGGGGGACTAGTCCTACGCAGTATTTT